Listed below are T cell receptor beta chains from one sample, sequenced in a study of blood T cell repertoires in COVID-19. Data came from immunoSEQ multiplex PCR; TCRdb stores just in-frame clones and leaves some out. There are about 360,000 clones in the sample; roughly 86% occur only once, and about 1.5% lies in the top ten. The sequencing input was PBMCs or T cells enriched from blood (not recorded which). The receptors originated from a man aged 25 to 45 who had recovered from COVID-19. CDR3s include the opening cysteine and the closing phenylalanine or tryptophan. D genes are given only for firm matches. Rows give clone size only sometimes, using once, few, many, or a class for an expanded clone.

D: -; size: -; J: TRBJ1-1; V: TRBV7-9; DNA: TGTGCCAGCAGCACGGACACCTTCTACACTGAAGCTTTCTTT; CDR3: CASSTDTFYTEAFF
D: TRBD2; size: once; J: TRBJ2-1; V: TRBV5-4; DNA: TGTGCCAGCAGCGCCAGCGGGGGGGCCGATGAGCAGTTCTTC; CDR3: CASSASGGADEQFF
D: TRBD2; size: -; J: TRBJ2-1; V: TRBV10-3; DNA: TGTGCCTCCAGAGGGGCGACTAGCGGGGAAAAAGGATACAATGAGCAGTTCTTC; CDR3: CASRGATSGEKGYNEQFF
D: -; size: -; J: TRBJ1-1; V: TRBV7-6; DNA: TGTGCCAGCAGCTTATCCGCGACACCGCATACTGAAGCTTTCTTT; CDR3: CASSLSATPHTEAFF
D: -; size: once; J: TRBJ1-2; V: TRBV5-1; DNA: TGCGCCAGCAGCTTTGGGAGGGGGGACTATGGCTACACCTTC; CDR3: CASSFGRGDYGYTF
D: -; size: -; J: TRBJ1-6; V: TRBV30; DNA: TGTGCCTGGAGTGATGGGGGCCGCCCTGGGTCACCCCTCCACTTT; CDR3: CAWSDGGRPGSPLHF
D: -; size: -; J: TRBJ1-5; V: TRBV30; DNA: TGTGCCTGGTCGGTCAGGGGCAATCAGCCCCAGCATTTT; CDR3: CAWSVRGNQPQHF
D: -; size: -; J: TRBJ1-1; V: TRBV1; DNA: TGCACCAGCAGCCAAGAGTCAGGGGGTACTGAAGCTTTCTTT; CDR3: CTSSQESGGTEAFF
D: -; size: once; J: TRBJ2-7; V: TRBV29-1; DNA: TGCAGCGTTGAATCGGAGGGCTACGAGCAGTACTTC; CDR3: CSVESEGYEQYF
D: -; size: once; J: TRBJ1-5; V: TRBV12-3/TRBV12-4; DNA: TGTGCCAGTTGGACAGTTAGCAATCAGCCCCAGCATTTT; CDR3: CASWTVSNQPQHF
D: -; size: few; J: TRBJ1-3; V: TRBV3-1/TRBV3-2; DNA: TGTGCCAGCAGCCAAAACATCGGACAGATCTCTGGAAACACCATATATTTT; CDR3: CASSQNIGQISGNTIYF
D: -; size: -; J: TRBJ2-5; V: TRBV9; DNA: TGTGCCAGCAGCGTAGCGGGACACGAGGAAACCCAGTACTTC; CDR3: CASSVAGHEETQYF
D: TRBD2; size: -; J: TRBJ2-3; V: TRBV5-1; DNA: TGCGCCAGCAGCGCGGGGGGGCCCACAGATACGCAGTATTTT; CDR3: CASSAGGPTDTQYF
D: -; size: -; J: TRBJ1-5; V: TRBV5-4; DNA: TGTGCCAGCAGCCTTGCGGGCCAAATGCCCCAGCATTTT; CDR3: CASSLAGQMPQHF
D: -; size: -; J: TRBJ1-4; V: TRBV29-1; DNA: TGCAGCGTCGGGAACACTAATGAAAAACTGTTTTTT; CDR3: CSVGNTNEKLFF
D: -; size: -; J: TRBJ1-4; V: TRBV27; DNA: TGTGCCAGCAGTTTATCGGGGGGGGCCGGTGAAAAACTGTTTTTT; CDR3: CASSLSGGAGEKLFF
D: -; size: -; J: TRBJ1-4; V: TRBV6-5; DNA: TGTGCCAGCGGGGGTTGGGGGACATCAGAAAAACTGTTTTTT; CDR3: CASGGWGTSEKLFF
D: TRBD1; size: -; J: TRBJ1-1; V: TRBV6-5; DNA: TGTGCCAGCAGTTTGTCCAGGGGGGACACTGAAGCTTTCTTT; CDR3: CASSLSRGDTEAFF
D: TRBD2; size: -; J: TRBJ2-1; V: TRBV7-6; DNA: TGTGCCAGCAGCTTAGACGGGGGGTCCCCCTACAATGAGCAGTTCTTC; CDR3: CASSLDGGSPYNEQFF
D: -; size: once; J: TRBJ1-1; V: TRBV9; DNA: TGTGCCAGCAGCGTAATCGGAGGGTATAACACTGAAGCTTTCTTT; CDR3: CASSVIGGYNTEAFF
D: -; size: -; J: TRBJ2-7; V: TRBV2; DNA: TGTGCCAGCAGTGAAGCTGCGGGGAGCAGGTCCGAGCAGTACTTC; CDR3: CASSEAAGSRSEQYF
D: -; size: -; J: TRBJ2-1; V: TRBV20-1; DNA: TGCAGCCCCTCCAGGGATGAGCAGTTCTTC; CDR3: CSPSRDEQFF
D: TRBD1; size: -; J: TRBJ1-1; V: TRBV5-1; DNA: TGCGCCAGCAGCACGGGACAGGGAGGGGGGAACACTGAAGCTTTCTTT; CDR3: CASSTGQGGGNTEAFF
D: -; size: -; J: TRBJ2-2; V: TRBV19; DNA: TGTGCCAGTAGTATAGTAGGAGCCGGGGAGCTGTTTTTT; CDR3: CASSIVGAGELFF
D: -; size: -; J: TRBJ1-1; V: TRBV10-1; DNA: TGCGCCAGCAGGGGACATATGAACACTGAAGCTTTCTTT; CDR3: CASRGHMNTEAFF
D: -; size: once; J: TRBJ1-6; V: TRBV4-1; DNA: TGCGCCAGCAGCCAGGGGATCTGGACAGAAGATAATTCACCCCTCCACTTT; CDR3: CASSQGIWTEDNSPLHF
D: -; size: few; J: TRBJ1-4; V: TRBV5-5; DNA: TGTGCCAGCAGCTTGGAGCAGGGGTATGCTAATGAAAAACTGTTTTTT; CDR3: CASSLEQGYANEKLFF
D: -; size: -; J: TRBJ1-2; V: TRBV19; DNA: TGTGCCAGTAGTATAGGGGGGGGTCGTCATGGCTACACCTTC; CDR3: CASSIGGGRHGYTF
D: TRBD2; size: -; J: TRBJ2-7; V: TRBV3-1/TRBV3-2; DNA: TGTGCCAGCAGCCAAGGGACTAGCGGAGCCTACGAGCAGTACTTC; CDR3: CASSQGTSGAYEQYF
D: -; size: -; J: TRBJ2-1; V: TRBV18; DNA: TGTGCCAGCTCACCACCTGTCGGGTACAATGAGCAGTTCTTC; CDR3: CASSPPVGYNEQFF
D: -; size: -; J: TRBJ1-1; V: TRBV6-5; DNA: TGTGCCAGCAGTTTTGAACACCTGAACACTGAAGCTTTCTTT; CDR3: CASSFEHLNTEAFF
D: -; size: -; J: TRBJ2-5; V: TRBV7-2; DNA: TGTGCCAGCAGCTCCGCAGGGTCGGAGGAGACCCAGTACTTC; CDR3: CASSSAGSEETQYF
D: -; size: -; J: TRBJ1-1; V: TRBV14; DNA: TGTGCCAGCAGCCCCATAGGGGGGGGGCGTACAACTGAAGCTTTCTTT; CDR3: CASSPIGGGRTTEAFF
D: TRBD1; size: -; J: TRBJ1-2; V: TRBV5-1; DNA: TGCGCCAGCAGCCTGACAGGGCTTAACTATGGCTACACCTTC; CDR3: CASSLTGLNYGYTF
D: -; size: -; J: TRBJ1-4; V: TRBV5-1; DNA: TGCGCCAGCAGCTCTAGTCAGGGATTCTTTGGGGAAAAACTGTTTTTT; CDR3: CASSSSQGFFGEKLFF
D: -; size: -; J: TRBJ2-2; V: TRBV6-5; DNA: TGTGCCAGCAGAACCGGGACAACGAACACCGGGGAGCTGTTTTTT; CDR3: CASRTGTTNTGELFF
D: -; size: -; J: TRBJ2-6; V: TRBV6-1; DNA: TGTGCCAGCAGTGACTACAGCTATACTGGGGCCAACGTCCTGACTTTC; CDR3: CASSDYSYTGANVLTF
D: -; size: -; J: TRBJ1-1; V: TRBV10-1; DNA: TGCGCCAGCAGTGAGACGGGGAACACTGAAGCTTTCTTT; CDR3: CASSETGNTEAFF
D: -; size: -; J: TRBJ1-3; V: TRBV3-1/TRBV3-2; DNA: TGTGCCAGCAGCCACGGCAGGCTGGGCATTGGAAACACCATATATTTT; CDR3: CASSHGRLGIGNTIYF
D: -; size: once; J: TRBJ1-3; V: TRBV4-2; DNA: TGTGCCAGCAGCCAAGATCCGGGACTTATAAACACCATATATTTT; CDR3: CASSQDPGLINTIYF
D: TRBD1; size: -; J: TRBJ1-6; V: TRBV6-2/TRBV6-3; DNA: TGTGCCAGCAGCAGACAGGGGGGAAGTTCACCCCTCCACTTT; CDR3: CASSRQGGSSPLHF